This TCR beta chain was sequenced during a study of T cell responses to AZD1222 COVID-19 vaccine. The repertoire was sequenced with immunoSEQ multiplex PCR; TCRdb's copy has only in-frame clones and lacks some. Of 65,000 to 95,000 clones in the sample, 70% to 90% are singletons; the top ten hold over 9.5%. Of note for this clone: Antigen: not known.

The CDR3 contains 15 residues. The ends lost 1 base at V and 2 bases at J; junction bases unmatched: 2. Germline CDR1 is LGHNA and CDR2 is YNFKEQ. General study findings and limits: After two AZD1222 doses, spike-specific TCR breadth and depth rose versus day 0. All repertoire sampling was performed exclusively after the peak T cell response. Targeting of unmutated variant regions was reportedly seen in nearly half of spike-specific TCRs. Females outnumbered males among donors, who were mostly white British; clonal diversity was possibly underestimated.

The source is an adult who received the AZD1222 COVID-19 vaccine. Sequences were derived from peripheral blood, sampled 28 days after the second AZD1222 dose. The chain uses TRBV4-2 and TRBJ2-3; 8 nucleotides match TRBD2. Written as DNA, the CDR3 is TGTGCCAGCAGCCAAGCGGGGGGGCCCACAGATACGCAGTATTTT. This gives the protein CASSQAGGPTDTQYF.